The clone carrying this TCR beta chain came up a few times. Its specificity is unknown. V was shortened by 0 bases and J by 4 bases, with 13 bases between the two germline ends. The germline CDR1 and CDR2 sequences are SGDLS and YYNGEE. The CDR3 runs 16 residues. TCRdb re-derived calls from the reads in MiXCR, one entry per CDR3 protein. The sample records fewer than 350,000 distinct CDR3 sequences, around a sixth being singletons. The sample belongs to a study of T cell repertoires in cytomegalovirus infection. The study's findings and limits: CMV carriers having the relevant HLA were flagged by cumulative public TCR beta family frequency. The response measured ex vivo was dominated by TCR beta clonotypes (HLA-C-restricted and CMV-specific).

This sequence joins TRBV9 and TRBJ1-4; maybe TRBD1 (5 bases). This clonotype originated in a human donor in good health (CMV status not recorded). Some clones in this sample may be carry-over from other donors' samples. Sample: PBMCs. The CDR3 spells CASSVGARAGNEKLFF. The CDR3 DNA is TGTGCCAGCAGCGTAGGAGCCAGGGCGGGTAATGAAAAACTGTTTTTT.